This entry lists 15 T cell receptor beta chains sequenced from one sample in a study of shared clonotypes between healthy human individuals. CD8 cells regarded as naive lacked CD45RO, were positively chosen for CCR7, and omitted terminally differentiated effector memory CD45RA+ cells. TCRdb keeps only in-frame clones here, not all; method: immunoSEQ multiplex PCR. The sample lists roughly 890,000 clones, 80% to 95% occurring once. The specimen was naive CD8+ T cells sorted from blood. The receptors stem from a man under 40 in good health.

V usage is TRBV19 and J usage is TRBJ1-1; D not certain. V lost 5 bases, J lost 6 bases, and 16 bases lay in between. Germline CDR1 and CDR2: LNHDA and SQIVND (reference sequence). The CDR3 is made up of 14 amino acids. Written as DNA, the CDR3 is TGTGCCAGTAGTTCGATAAGTACGGTCTCTGAAGCTTTCTTT. This translates into CASSSISTVSEAFF.

V is TRBV27 and J is TRBJ1-4; TRBD1 is a possible D gene (5 bases). The V and J ends lost 4 bases and 7 bases respectively, with 10 bases between them. This CDR3 is 13 amino acids long. Looked up from germline, CDR1 is MNHEY and CDR2 is SMNVEV (reference sequence). As DNA, the CDR3 is TGTGCCAGCAGTTACGAAGGGGCTGAAAAACTGTTTTTT. This codes for CASSYEGAEKLFF.

The chain combines TRBV11-2 with TRBJ2-6; a possible D gene is TRBD2 (6 bases). This CDR3 contains 18 residues. Germline-derived CDR1 and CDR2 are SGHAT and FQNNGV. V lost 4 bases to trimming and J lost 0 bases, with 16 bases between them. The CDR3 coding sequence is TGTGCCAGCAGCTACTGGGGGGTCCGTCGCTCTGGGGCCAACGTCCTGACTTTC. This encodes CASSYWGVRRSGANVLTF.

This sequence joins TRBV5-1 and TRBJ2-7; 8 bases fit TRBD2. Trimming cost V 3 bases and J 5 bases; bases outside gene matches: 7. CDR1 is SGHRS, CDR2 YFSETQ, per germline. The CDR3 consists of 14 residues. In nucleotides, the CDR3 is TGCGCCAGCAGCTCTAGGACTAGCATGGACGAGCAGTACTTC. Translating gives CASSSRTSMDEQYF.

This chain links TRBV13 with TRBJ1-1; D unresolved. CDR3 length equals 14 residues. Germline CDR1 PRHDT, CDR2 FYEKMQ (reference sequence). The V end was cut by 0 bases, the J end by 2 bases, with 7 bases between. The DNA for the CDR3 is TGTGCCAGCAGCTTAGGAGGGCCTAACACTGAAGCTTTCTTT. Translating gives CASSLGGPNTEAFF.

The J gene is TRBJ2-5, the V gene TRBV2; D tentatively fits TRBD1 or TRBD2 (5 bases each). Per the germline V gene, CDR1 is SNHLY and CDR2 is FYNNEI. V was clipped by 6 bases and J by 5 bases, with 25 bases between them. There are 17 residues in the CDR3. CDR3 protein: CASSPVYAWGRRETQYF. DNA of the CDR3: TGTGCCAGCAGCCCCGTATATGCATGGGGCAGGAGGGAGACCCAGTACTTC. Together with reference TRBV2 and TRBJ2-5, the CDR3 gives the full variable domain: EPEVTQTPSHQVTQMGQEVILRCVPISNHLYFYWYRQILGQKVEFLVSFYNNEISEKSEIFDDQFSVERPDGSNFTLKIRSTKLEDSAMYFCASSPVYAWGRRETQYFGPGTRLLVL.

The chain links TRBV21-1 to TRBJ2-2. TRBV21-1 corresponds to a pseudogene. The CDR3 loop spans 13 amino acids. The CDR3: CASSYEGSGELFF. The CDR3 coding sequence is TGTGCCAGCAGCTACGAGGGGTCCGGGGAGCTGTTTTTT.

The gene calls are TRBV4-1 and TRBJ2-5; no clear D. Germline CDR1 is MGHRA and CDR2 is YSYEKL. Between the trimmed V and J ends, which lost 0 bases and 3 bases, there was a span of 2 bases. This CDR3 contains 12 residues. The CDR3 region has the DNA TGCGCCAGCAGCCAAGACAAAGAGACCCAGTACTTC. The encoded protein is CASSQDKETQYF.

The chain has TRBV27 and TRBJ2-7; 10 nucleotides align to TRBD2. The V gene's germline CDR1 is MNHEY and CDR2 SMNVEV (reference sequence). The CDR3 contains 16 residues. V lost 5 bases, J lost 0 bases, and 7 bases stayed unmatched. The CDR3 sequence is CASSPSSGGNSYEQYF. The CDR3 nucleotides read TGTGCCAGCAGTCCTTCTAGCGGGGGAAACTCCTACGAGCAGTACTTC.

The rearrangement uses TRBV9 and TRBJ2-3, with TRBD2 as a possible D gene (5 bases). V was pared by 3 bases and J by 3 bases, with 26 bases between. The CDR3 consists of 19 residues. Looked up from germline, CDR1 is SGDLS and CDR2 is YYNGEE. Written as DNA, the CDR3 is TGTGCCAGCAGCGACCCTCAGATACTCGGGCGGGCCGAAACAGATACGCAGTATTTT. Protein product: CASSDPQILGRAETDTQYF.

This chain connects TRBV11-2 to TRBJ2-7, with 10 nucleotides matching TRBD1. CDR1 and CDR2 from the germline V gene are SGHAT and FQNNGV. This CDR3 has 17 amino acids. The trim removed 4 bases at V and 0 bases at J, leaving 9 bases unmatched. For the CDR3, the DNA is TGTGCCAGCAGCTCCGTGGGGACAGGGGAGGGCTCCTACGAGCAGTACTTC. Translated: CASSSVGTGEGSYEQYF.

This chain connects TRBV7-8 to TRBJ2-7; TRBD2 matches at 9 bases. CDR3 size: 15 residues. Germline V gives CDR1 SGHVS, CDR2 FQNEAQ. The J segment lost 0 bases and the V segment lost 9 bases, leaving 9 bases of the junction unmatched. CDR3 sequence (DNA): TGTGCCAGTAGATCTAGCGGGGAGAGCTCCTACGAGCAGTACTTC. This sequence encodes CASRSSGESSYEQYF.

With respect to this clone: The junction does not match germline at one end; this may be a read error. The chain is built from TRBV4-1 and TRBJ1-1; D gene uncertain. Per germline, CDR1 MGHRA and CDR2 YSYEKL. This CDR3 has 14 residues. CDR3 amino acids: CASTQRNVNTEAFF. The CDR3 nucleotides are TGCGCCAGCACCCAACGGAACGTGAACACTGAAGCTTTCTTT.

The J gene is TRBJ2-5, the V gene TRBV5-1; possible D gene TRBD2, 5 bases. The CDR3 sequence is 14 residues long. The V gene's germline CDR1 is SGHRS and CDR2 YFSETQ. V dropped 3 bases and J dropped 1 base, with 10 bases sitting between them. The CDR3 DNA follows: TGCGCCAGCAGCTGGGGAGAGAGCCAAGAGACCCAGTACTTC. Residues: CASSWGESQETQYF.

The chain has TRBV19 and TRBJ2-7; TRBD1 agrees at 7 bases. The CDR3 sequence is 16 residues long. V lost 5 bases, J lost 0 bases, and 10 bases stayed unmatched. Germline V gene sequence: CDR1 LNHDA, CDR2 SQIVND (reference sequence). Here the CDR3 reads CASSSRQGAYSYEQYF. For the CDR3, the DNA is TGTGCCAGTAGTTCACGACAGGGTGCATACTCCTACGAGCAGTACTTC. Drawing the rest from reference TRBV19 and TRBJ2-7, the complete variable domain is DGGITQSPKYLFRKEGQNVTLSCEQNLNHDAMYWYRQDPGQGLRLIYYSQIVNDFQKGDIAEGYSVSREKKESFPLTVTSAQKNPTAFYLCASSSRQGAYSYEQYFGPGTRLTVT.